The 10 T cell receptor beta chains given below trace back to one sample, sequenced in a study of blood T cells in healthy people across ages (dated by TCRdb to the mid-2010s). The method was 5' RACE. Sequencing relied on an Illumina HiSeq 2500. A second PCR of roughly 7 to 12 cycles was run with a J-beta primer mix and a sample-barcoded 5' primer. Using fastp at Q25 and MiXCR, TCRdb reprocessed the public reads and kept productive beta chains. Rows matching on CDR3 protein sequence are summarized as one entry with the most common DNA and genes. The sample has 910,000 or so distinct CDR3 sequences on record, just over 50% of them singletons. Clones ranked in the top ten supply roughly a fifth of the sample. Sequencing was carried out using blood. These TCRs come from a woman in her fifties or sixties in good health.

This clonotype has a handful of counts. This rearrangement joins TRBV4-3 to TRBJ2-7, with 11 bases fitting TRBD2. The CDR3 runs 17 residues. Germline V lookup: CDR1 LGHNA, CDR2 YSLEER. With V trimmed by 3 bases and J by 0 bases, 7 bases remained unmatched. CDR3: CASSQTTSGSFSYEQYF. DNA for the CDR3: TGCGCCAGCAGCCAGACCACTAGCGGGAGTTTCTCCTACGAGCAGTACTTC.

This clonotype occurred a few times. The CDR3 sequence is CSATQPAGRETQYF. The CDR3, as DNA: TGCAGTGCCACACAACCGGCGGGGCGGGAGACCCAGTACTTC. The chain uses TRBV20-1 and TRBJ2-5; TRBD2 might be the D (6 bases). The CDR3 covers 14 residues. Germline loops: CDR1 DFQATT, CDR2 SNEGSKA (reference sequence). V lost 6 bases to trimming and J lost 5 bases, with 19 bases between them.

This clonotype showed up just a few times. This rearrangement joins TRBV6-2 or TRBV6-3 to TRBJ2-1; perhaps TRBD2 as D (5 bases). CDR1 is MNHEY, CDR2 SVGEGT, per germline. The ends were cut back, 6 bases at V and 2 bases at J, with 17 bases in the middle. The CDR3 extends over 16 amino acids. DNA for the CDR3: TGTGCCAGCAGCTTCCCCTTGCGGGCTGCCTACAATGAGCAGTTCTTC. This translates into CASSFPLRAAYNEQFF.

This clonotype was counted between two and nine times. J is TRBJ2-5 and V is TRBV11-1, with 9 positions matching TRBD2. Germline V lookup: CDR1 SGHAT, CDR2 FQDESV (reference sequence). V shed 0 bases, J shed 11 bases, and the junction held 16 bases outside the gene matches. This CDR3 contains 17 residues. CDR3 protein: CASSLAQLAGVRNEQYF. The CDR3 DNA is TGTGCCAGCAGCTTAGCGCAGTTAGCGGGAGTGAGAAATGAGCAGTACTTC. Combining the CDR3 with reference TRBV11-1 and TRBJ2-5 gives the whole variable domain EAEVAQSPRYKITEKSQAVAFWCDPISGHATLYWYRQILGQGPELLVQFQDESVVDDSQLPKDRFSAERLKGVDSTLKIQPAELGDSAMYLCASSLAQLAGVRNEQYFGPGTRLLVL.

CDR3 residues: CASSTGSREQYF. The CDR3 DNA follows: TGTGCCAGCAGCACAGGCTCTCGGGAGCAGTACTTC. The chain has TRBV12-3 or TRBV12-4 and TRBJ2-7, with a possible D match to TRBD1 (5 bases). There are 12 residues in the CDR3. Trimming stripped 6 bases from V and 7 bases from J, with 13 bases between.

This clonotype was seen a few times. This rearrangement joins TRBV7-9 to TRBJ2-3, with TRBD2 matching 9 bases. Germline V lookup: CDR1 SEHNR, CDR2 FQNEAQ (reference sequence). V gave up 3 bases and J gave up 4 bases; unmatched junction bases: 2. The CDR3 has 14 residues. CDR3 sequence reads: CASSLREGPDTQYF. CDR3 bases: TGTGCCAGCAGCTTGCGGGAGGGCCCAGATACGCAGTATTTT.

The chain uses TRBV18 and TRBJ2-7; 9 bases fit TRBD1. From germline, CDR1 is KGHSH and CDR2 LQKENI. This CDR3 has 12 amino acids. The V segment lost 8 bases and the J segment 4 bases; nucleotides outside the gene matches: 3. CDR3 bases: TGTGCCAGCGCGACAGGGGGATACGAGCAGTACTTC. Translation: CASATGGYEQYF.

This clonotype has only a few counts. The gene calls are TRBV25-1 and TRBJ2-7; 7 positions agree with TRBD2. The DNA end favors TRBJ2-5, so the J call may be wrong. This CDR3 has 17 amino acids. CDR1 and CDR2 (germline): MGHDK, SYGVNS. The CDR3 region is CASSEPTSQPREETQYF. The CDR3 DNA reads as TGTGCCAGCAGTGAACCCACATCACAGCCGCGGGAGGAGACCCAGTACTTC.

This clonotype showed up just once. The gene calls are TRBV30 and TRBJ2-5, with TRBD2 matching over 7 bases. This CDR3 has 12 amino acids. Looked up from germline, CDR1 is GTSNPN and CDR2 is SVGIG (reference sequence). V was clipped by 4 bases and J by 2 bases; unmatched bases: 1. DNA of the CDR3: TGTGCCTGGACTAGCGGACAAGAGACCCAGTACTTC. It yields the protein CAWTSGQETQYF.

The chain recombines TRBV7-8 with TRBJ2-3, with no clear D. Trimming removed 4 bases from V and 0 bases from J, with 11 bases in between. CDR3 size: 15 residues. Germline V gene lookup returns CDR1 SGHVS and CDR2 FQNEAQ. The CDR3 DNA reads as TGTGCCAGCAGCTACTTATCCACTAGCACAGATACGCAGTATTTT. Its protein product is CASSYLSTSTDTQYF.